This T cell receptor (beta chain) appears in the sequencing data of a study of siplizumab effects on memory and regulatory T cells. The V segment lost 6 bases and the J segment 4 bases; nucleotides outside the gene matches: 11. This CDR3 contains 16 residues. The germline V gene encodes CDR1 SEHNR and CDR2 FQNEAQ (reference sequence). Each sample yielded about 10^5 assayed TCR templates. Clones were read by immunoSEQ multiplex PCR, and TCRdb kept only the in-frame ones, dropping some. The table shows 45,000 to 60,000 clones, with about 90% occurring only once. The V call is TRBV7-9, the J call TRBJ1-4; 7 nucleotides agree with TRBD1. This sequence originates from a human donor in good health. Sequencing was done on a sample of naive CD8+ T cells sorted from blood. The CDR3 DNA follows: TGTGCCAGCAGTTTTTTTTTGGGACAGTATAATGAAAAACTGTTTTTT. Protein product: CASSFFLGQYNEKLFF.